Listed below are T cell receptor beta chains from one sample, sequenced in a study of Graves' ophthalmopathy and Graves' hyperthyroidism. TCRdb re-derived calls from the multiplex PCR reads in MiXCR, one entry per CDR3 protein. The table includes 500,000 to 700,000 distinct CDR3 sequences, roughly 40% detected once. Sequencing input: peripheral blood or thyroid tissue (not recorded which). The source is an adult man with Graves' hyperthyroidism. The conserved cysteine and the conserved F or W are not part of the CDR3 here.

V	length	J	CDR3
TRBV5-1	14	TRBJ1-1	ASRLCTGGPNTEAF
TRBV27	10	TRBJ2-5	ASRNRASSQW
TRBV7-2	12	TRBJ1-6	ASSFGKLNSPLH
TRBV2	12	TRBJ2-3	ASSGDRGSDTQY
TRBV25-1	13	TRBJ1-2	ASSENRPGDYGYT
TRBV7-9	12	TRBJ1-3	ASSWDGSGNTIY
TRBV29-1	13	TRBJ2-5	SVTPQATYQETQY
TRBV7-9	14	TRBJ2-3	ASSLLPGQGADTQY
TRBV6-2/TRBV6-3	12	TRBJ1-2	ASSYSNLGSGYT
TRBV28	11	TRBJ2-7	ASIGGKAYEQY
TRBV20-1	14	TRBJ1-5	SARTLETAPNQPQH
TRBV29-1	11	TRBJ1-2	SVEFSTSYGYT
TRBV5-1	13	TRBJ2-2	ASSLEVGRTGELF
TRBV25-1	14	TRBJ2-3	ASSDRRGATFDTQY
TRBV7-2	17	TRBJ1-5	ASSLSGGAGGNSNQPQH
TRBV5-1	15	TRBJ1-5	ASSTGQGAASNQPQH
TRBV25-1	13	TRBJ1-2	ASSEFMEGNYGYT
TRBV6-5	11	TRBJ1-2	ASSFTGIDGYT
TRBV6-1	16	TRBJ1-1	ASSRTSTGGGRNTEAF
TRBV3-1	13	TRBJ2-5	ASSQETGGRKTQY
TRBV7-9	13	TRBJ2-7	ASSYPGQGVGEQY
TRBV25-1	13	TRBJ1-1	ASSGVDRGRGEAF
TRBV5-1	12	NA	ASSFGTGSNEQF
TRBV14	12	TRBJ1-1	ASSEIDGDTEAF
TRBV6-1	16	TRBJ1-1	ASSYSGLQGRRNTEAF
TRBV29-1	12	TRBJ1-1	SVTSGTVNTEAF
TRBV2	13	TRBJ2-5	ASSPGLAEEETQY
TRBV24-1	15	TRBJ2-5	ATSDVRLAGQWETQY
TRBV12-3/TRBV12-4	16	TRBJ2-7	ASSLGSLGGERPYEQY
TRBV20-1	13	TRBJ1-3	SARDNRGDGNTIY
TRBV10-3	12	TRBJ1-1	AISERGVGTEAF
TRBV12-3/TRBV12-4	13	TRBJ1-1	ASSPWGGVNTEAF
TRBV3-1	12	TRBJ2-2	ASSQGVGAGELF
TRBV7-9	12	TRBJ1-1	ASSLGTPAPEAF
TRBV7-9	13	TRBJ1-4	ASSPRDRGNEKLF
TRBV29-1	12	TRBJ2-5	SVERAAEEETQY
TRBV20-1	13	TRBJ1-1	SAGDLVTGGTEAF
TRBV12-3/TRBV12-4	13	TRBJ1-4	ASGNVVTTNEKLF
TRBV5-1	12	TRBJ2-1	ASSLARGGREQF
TRBV15	13	TRBJ1-2	ATSSPWRQGYGYT
TRBV19	10	TRBJ1-1	ASSIGTGAAF
TRBV3-1	13	TRBJ2-7	ASSQGSQTRYEQY
TRBV19	13	TRBJ1-4	ASTDPGLPNEKLF
TRBV19	14	TRBJ1-2	ASSQTGTGADYGYT
TRBV27	11	TRBJ2-7	ASRRRGGDEQY
TRBV6-5	14	TRBJ1-1	ASSYLPTGTNTEAF
TRBV20-1	12	TRBJ1-1	SAREEREGTEAF
TRBV12-3/TRBV12-4	13	TRBJ1-5	ASSVRQGRWEPQH
TRBV19	12	TRBJ1-5	ASRPGQGGQPQH
TRBV20-1	12	TRBJ2-7	SARAPRGPNEQY
TRBV24-1	11	TRBJ1-5	ATSGNFGWPQH
TRBV18	11	TRBJ1-2	ASRTGNDYGYT
TRBV24-1	13	NA	ATSDAGTGNNEQF
TRBV5-6	12	TRBJ1-4	AWNRQGRGEKLF
TRBV20-1	12	TRBJ2-5	SVRAGRIQETQY
TRBV4-1	13	TRBJ1-4	ASSQGTAHFEKLF
TRBV6-6	12	TRBJ2-5	ASSYSALGETQY
TRBV12-3/TRBV12-4	12	TRBJ1-2	ASSLPQGTYGYT
TRBV6-5	15	TRBJ1-4	ASSYSTRGGFEEKLF